This TCR beta chain stems from a study of blood T cell repertoires in COVID-19. How the authors handled the data: Estimation of nucleated cell counts relied on the amplification of reference gene primers. The table came from immunoSEQ multiplex PCR; TCRdb's copy has only in-frame clones and leaves some out. The V and J calls and clone size come from that table; D and trimming were worked out from the DNA. The table records around 290,000 clones, 86% of them present only once. This CDR3 spans 14 amino acids. CDR1 and CDR2 from the germline V gene are LGHDT and YNNKEL (reference sequence). After removal of 7 bases from V and 6 bases from J, the junction contained 11 bases not matched to a gene.

The sample consisted of peripheral blood. The sequence came from a woman aged 65 to 85 with COVID-19, enrolled during active disease. The chain couples TRBV3-1 (or the pseudogene TRBV3-2) to TRBJ1-1; 7 nucleotides align to TRBD1. The CDR3 protein is CASTYMTGTAEAFF. The CDR3 bases are TGTGCCAGCACCTATATGACAGGGACCGCTGAAGCTTTCTTT.